A single sample gave rise to the 28 T cell receptor beta chains below, sequenced in a study of Ad26.COV2.S vaccination and SARS-CoV-2 variants. Profiling relied on immunoSEQ multiplex PCR, and the TCRdb table lists in-frame clones only, not all of them. The table includes hundreds of thousands of clones, more than 70% detected once. Treatment: 15 to 20 received Ad26.COV2.S at low or high dose, single or two shots; about 5 received placebo; per-sample allocation not given. Specimens were obtained on day 63 following the first vaccine or placebo injection. The source material was peripheral blood, sampled in a trial of Ad26.COV2.S vaccine versus placebo. Receptor source: a person aged 18-60 years who received the Ad26.COV2.S COVID-19 vaccine or a placebo.

The chain links TRBV11-2 to TRBJ1-1; no definite D call. This CDR3 has 14 residues. Trimming shortened V by 5 bases and J by 0 bases, and 10 bases separated the two germline ends. Germline CDR1 reads SGHAT; CDR2 reads FQNNGV. CDR3 in DNA: TGTGCCAGCAGCCTATGGACCGTGAACACTGAAGCTTTCTTT. Residues: CASSLWTVNTEAFF.

The chain carries TRBV4-1 and TRBJ2-2; 10 nucleotides line up with TRBD2. The ends lost 4 bases at V and 1 base at J; junction bases unmatched: 15. This CDR3 has 20 amino acids. In germline, CDR1 is MGHRA, CDR2 YSYEKL. The CDR3 is CASSLRASGRIGLNTGELFF. Here the CDR3 DNA reads TGCGCCAGCAGCCTCCGTGCTAGCGGGAGAATCGGATTGAACACCGGGGAGCTGTTTTTT.

This sequence joins TRBV19 and TRBJ2-3; the D gene could be TRBD1 or TRBD2 (5 bases each). Trimming shortened V by 3 bases and J by 2 bases, and 9 bases separated the two germline ends. The germline V gene has CDR1 LNHDA and CDR2 SQIVND (reference sequence). This CDR3 contains 14 residues. CDR3 residues: CASSMGDITDTQYF. CDR3 nucleotides: TGTGCCAGTAGTATGGGGGATATCACAGATACGCAGTATTTT.

V and J are TRBV6-5 and TRBJ2-7, with 8 bases matching TRBD1. Germline values: CDR1 MNHEY, CDR2 SVGAGI. The V segment lost 6 bases and the J segment 3 bases; nucleotides outside the gene matches: 4. CDR3 length: 13 residues. CDR3 amino acids: CASRTGELYEQYF. The CDR3 DNA reads as TGTGCCAGCAGGACAGGGGAACTCTACGAGCAGTACTTC.

This chain links TRBV5-4 with TRBJ2-7; TRBD1 matches 8 bases. This CDR3 has 13 residues. Germline V lookup: CDR1 SGHNT, CDR2 YYREEE (reference sequence). Unmatched junction bases numbered 5, after V lost 4 bases and J lost 5 bases. CDR3: CASSGQGGHEQYF. For the CDR3, the DNA is TGTGCCAGCAGCGGACAGGGTGGCCACGAGCAGTACTTC.

This clone was seen a few times. As DNA, the CDR3 is TGTGCCAGTAGTTCACAGGGGGGGCGCATCTACGAGCAGTACTTC. Protein sequence: CASSSQGGRIYEQYF. The chain has TRBV19 and TRBJ2-7, with TRBD1 as a possible D gene (8 bases). The CDR3 runs to 15 residues. Trimming removed 5 bases from V and 3 bases from J, with 17 bases in between. From germline, CDR1 is LNHDA and CDR2 SQIVND (reference sequence).

Only one count was recorded for this clone. The CDR3, as DNA: TGTGCCAGCAGTTTAGGGGACAGGGGGCCCCTTTACGAGCAGTACTTC. Protein product: CASSLGDRGPLYEQYF. This rearrangement joins TRBV27 to TRBJ2-7, with 12 positions matching TRBD1. The CDR3 length is 16 residues. Germline trimming cut 2 bases from V and 4 bases from J; bases unmatched to any gene: 6. Germline V gene sequence: CDR1 MNHEY, CDR2 SMNVEV (reference sequence).

The chain uses TRBV15 and TRBJ1-6, with D hard to call. The V and J ends lost 0 bases and 7 bases respectively, with 4 bases between them. Germline-derived CDR1 and CDR2 are LNHNV and YYDKDF (reference sequence). This CDR3 comprises 13 residues. The CDR3 loop reads CATSRDENSPLHF. CDR3 sequence (DNA): TGTGCCACCAGCAGAGATGAGAATTCACCCCTCCACTTT.

This clone occurred a few times. V and J are TRBV10-1 and TRBJ2-5, with 7 bases aligning to TRBD1. The germline gives CDR1 WNHNN, CDR2 SYGVQD (reference sequence). J lost 5 bases, V lost 3 bases, and 18 bases had no gene match. The CDR3 covers 18 residues. The DNA for the CDR3 is TGCGCCAGCAGTGACCCGGCCTCTCCGCGGACAGGATGGGAGACCCAGTACTTC. Translation: CASSDPASPRTGWETQYF.

The V gene is TRBV5-1, the J gene TRBJ2-7; possible D gene TRBD1, 6 bases. Trimming took off 1 base at V and 5 bases at J, with 13 bases between the two ends. This CDR3 spans 14 amino acids. Germline V gives CDR1 SGHRS, CDR2 YFSETQ. CDR3 bases: TGCGCCAGCAGCTTGTGGAGCAAGGGGGACGAGCAGTACTTC. Encoded protein: CASSLWSKGDEQYF.

The chain recombines TRBV21-1 with TRBJ1-5. TRBV21-1 represents a pseudogene. The CDR3 contains 13 residues. The CDR3 loop is CASSNRGKPPQHF. The CDR3 DNA sequence: TGTGCCAGCAGCAACAGAGGGAAGCCGCCCCAGCATTTT.

About this clone itself: At the DNA level, this CDR3 is encoded by other sequences in the same sample as well. The chain couples TRBV24-1 to TRBJ2-3; the match to TRBD2 covers 9 bases. This CDR3 contains 15 residues. Germline V gene lookup returns CDR1 KGHDR and CDR2 SFDVKD. Trimming cost V 3 bases and J 2 bases; bases outside gene matches: 2. CDR3 in amino acids: CATSDLAGSTDTQYF. CDR3 bases: TGTGCCACCAGTGATCTAGCGGGGTCCACAGATACGCAGTATTTT.

The table lists this clone with a few counts. V usage is TRBV7-3 and J usage is TRBJ1-6; weak D call: TRBD1 (6 bases). Trimming removed 5 bases from V and 8 bases from J, with 13 bases in between. Germline CDR1 reads SGHTA; CDR2 reads FQGTGA. CDR3 length: 14 amino acids. The DNA of the CDR3 is TGTGCCAGCAGCCTACAGGGTGAGGATTCACCCCTCCACTTT. Translating it yields CASSLQGEDSPLHF.

The chain's CDR3 is CAWSREYNSPLHF. CDR3 nucleotides: TGTGCCTGGAGTAGGGAATATAATTCACCCCTCCACTTT. The chain joins TRBV30 to TRBJ1-6; D not certain. CDR3 length equals 13 residues. Per the germline V gene, CDR1 is GTSNPN and CDR2 is SVGIG (reference sequence). Trimming left V 2 bases short and J 4 bases short, with 6 bases between.

This clone was picked up one time. The chain joins TRBV19 to TRBJ2-1, with D possibly being TRBD1 or TRBD2 (5 bases each). V lost 7 bases and J lost 4, with 17 bases in between. Germline CDR1 is LNHDA and CDR2 is SQIVND (reference sequence). This CDR3 contains 15 residues. The CDR3 nucleotides read TGTGCCAGTACCGATACCGGGGCTACGTACAATGAGCAGTTCTTC. It encodes CASTDTGATYNEQFF.

CDR3 nucleotide sequence: TGTGCCAGCAGTGTCTTCACTAGCACAGATACGCAGTATTTT. This translates into CASSVFTSTDTQYF. The rearrangement joins TRBV2 to TRBJ2-3; no reliable D call. This CDR3 spans 14 amino acids. CDR1 and CDR2 (germline): SNHLY, FYNNEI. Trimming took 4 bases from V and 0 from J, leaving 8 bases between them.

The chain employs TRBV11-3 and TRBJ2-3; 8 positions agree with TRBD1. From germline, CDR1 is SGHNT and CDR2 YENEEA. This CDR3 contains 17 residues. With V trimmed by 5 bases and J by 3 bases, 13 bases remained unmatched. In DNA form, the CDR3 reads TGTGCCAGCAGCCCCGGGCAGGGGGCCGATCTGACAGATACGCAGTATTTT. As protein: CASSPGQGADLTDTQYF.

This chain links TRBV11-1 with TRBJ2-5; a weak D match, TRBD1 (6 bases). The CDR3 runs to 13 residues. Germline CDR1 is SGHAT and CDR2 is FQDESV (reference sequence). V lost 1 base to trimming and J lost 7 bases, with 10 bases between them. DNA for the CDR3: TGTGCCAGCAGCTTAGACAGGGAAGGGACCCAGTACTTC. Its protein product is CASSLDREGTQYF.

The gene calls are TRBV11-3 and TRBJ2-1; 11 nucleotides align to TRBD2. V shed 1 base, J shed 9 bases, and the junction held 14 bases outside the gene matches. CDR3 length equals 18 residues. Germline CDR1 SGHNT, CDR2 YENEEA. The CDR3 DNA reads TGTGCCAGCAGCTTAGGGGGCTCTGGACTAGCGGGCGTGGTTGAGCAGTTCTTC. It translates to CASSLGGSGLAGVVEQFF.

The chain recombines TRBV27 with TRBJ2-5; D is uncertain. CDR1 and CDR2 from the germline V gene are MNHEY and SMNVEV (reference sequence). This CDR3 has 13 residues. The germline V and J ends were trimmed by 5 bases and 3 bases, with 10 bases remaining between them. The CDR3 nucleotides are TGTGCCAGCAGTCCCTATGAGAAAGAGACCCAGTACTTC. Its translation is CASSPYEKETQYF.

A single count supports this clone. This chain links TRBV5-1 with TRBJ2-3; D not certain. The germline gives CDR1 SGHRS, CDR2 YFSETQ. Deletions cut 2 bases from V and 6 bases from J, with 7 bases between. CDR3 size: 12 residues. DNA of the CDR3: TGCGCCAGCAGCTTCTTACAGGATACGCAGTATTTT. Protein sequence: CASSFLQDTQYF. Full variable domain (rest looked up from reference TRBV5-1 and TRBJ2-3): KAGVTQTPRYLIKTRGQQVTLSCSPISGHRSVSWYQQTPGQGLQFLFEYFSETQRNKGNFPGRFSGRQFSNSRSEMNVSTLELGDSALYLCASSFLQDTQYFGPGTRLTVL.

The CDR3 DNA reads as TGTGCCAGCAGCTTGAATGGACTAGCGTACACCGGGGAGCTGTTTTTT. This encodes CASSLNGLAYTGELFF. V is TRBV5-4 and J is TRBJ2-2; 9 positions agree with TRBD2. Losses at the gene ends were 1 base for V and 3 bases for J; bases not matched to a gene: 4. Germline assignment: CDR1 SGHNT and CDR2 YYREEE (reference sequence). CDR3 length: 16 residues.

This rearrangement joins TRBV5-4 to TRBJ1-3; D gene unclear. The V gene's germline CDR1 is SGHNT and CDR2 YYREEE (reference sequence). V lost 1 base, J lost 8 bases, and 13 bases lay in between. CDR3 length: 14 residues. CDR3 nucleotide sequence: TGTGCCAGCAGCTTGAGTCCAATCGGGTACACCATATATTTT. Translated: CASSLSPIGYTIYF.

The chain has TRBV19 and TRBJ1-5; D not certain. V shed 2 bases and J shed 4 bases, with 15 bases lying between them. The germline V gene encodes CDR1 LNHDA and CDR2 SQIVND (reference sequence). CDR3 size: 16 residues. CDR3 nucleotide sequence: TGTGCCAGTAGTATATCGGAGTACAGTCAGAATCAGCCCCAGCATTTT. Its translation: CASSISEYSQNQPQHF.

This clone has a single count. This chain links TRBV4-3 with TRBJ2-7; D gene unclear. Germline V lookup: CDR1 LGHNA, CDR2 YSLEER. V was pared by 4 bases and J by 3 bases, with 10 bases between. The CDR3 consists of 13 residues. CDR3 sequence (DNA): TGCGCCAGCAGCCCCCTTGTTGGCTACGAGCAGTACTTC. Protein: CASSPLVGYEQYF.

The rearrangement joins TRBV6-5 to TRBJ2-7, with 8 bases identical to TRBD1. The CDR3 length is 14 residues. CDR1 is MNHEY and CDR2 is SVGAGI in the germline V gene. J gave up 4 bases and V 6 bases, and 8 bases lay outside the gene matches. The CDR3 nucleotides are TGTGCCAGCAGGCGAGGACAGGGTACGTACGAGCAGTACTTC. This translates into CASRRGQGTYEQYF.

This clone was counted only a few times. The gene calls are TRBV4-2 and TRBJ1-5, with a possible D match to TRBD1 (5 bases). Germline V gene sequence: CDR1 LGHNA, CDR2 YNFKEQ. The CDR3 spans 13 residues. Trimming took off 6 bases at V and 7 bases at J, with 13 bases between the two ends. CDR3 sequence (DNA): TGTGCCAGCAGATACGACAGTGCACAGCCCCAGCATTTT. Amino acid sequence: CASRYDSAQPQHF.

As DNA, the CDR3 is TGTGCCAGCACCCAGGGTAGCGGGATCACAGATACGCAGTATTTT. It specifies CASTQGSGITDTQYF. The chain joins TRBV7-9 to TRBJ2-3, with 8 positions matching TRBD2. Germline CDR1 and CDR2: SEHNR and FQNEAQ (reference sequence). The CDR3 is 15 residues long. J gave up 2 bases and V 7 bases, and 8 bases lay outside the gene matches.